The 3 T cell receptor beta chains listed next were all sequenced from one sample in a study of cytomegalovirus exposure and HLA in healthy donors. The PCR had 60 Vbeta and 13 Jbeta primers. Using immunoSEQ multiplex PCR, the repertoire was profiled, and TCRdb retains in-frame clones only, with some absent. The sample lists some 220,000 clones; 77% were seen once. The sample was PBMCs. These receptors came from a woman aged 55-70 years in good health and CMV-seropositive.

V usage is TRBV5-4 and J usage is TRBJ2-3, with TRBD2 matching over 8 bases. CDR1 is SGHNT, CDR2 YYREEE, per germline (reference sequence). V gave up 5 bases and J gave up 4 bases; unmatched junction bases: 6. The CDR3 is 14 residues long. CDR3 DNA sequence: TGTGCCAGCAGGTGGGGACTAGAGGCAGATACGCAGTATTTT. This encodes CASRWGLEADTQYF.

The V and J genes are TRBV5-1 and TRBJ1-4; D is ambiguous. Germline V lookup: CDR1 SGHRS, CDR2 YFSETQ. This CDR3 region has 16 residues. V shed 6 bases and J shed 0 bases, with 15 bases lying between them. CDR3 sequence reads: CASNPTTGATNEKLFF. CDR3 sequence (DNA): TGCGCCAGCAACCCCACGACCGGGGCAACTAATGAAAAACTGTTTTTT. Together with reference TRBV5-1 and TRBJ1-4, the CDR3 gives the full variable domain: KAGVTQTPRYLIKTRGQQVTLSCSPISGHRSVSWYQQTPGQGLQFLFEYFSETQRNKGNFPGRFSGRQFSNSRSEMNVSTLELGDSALYLCASNPTTGATNEKLFFGSGTQLSVL.

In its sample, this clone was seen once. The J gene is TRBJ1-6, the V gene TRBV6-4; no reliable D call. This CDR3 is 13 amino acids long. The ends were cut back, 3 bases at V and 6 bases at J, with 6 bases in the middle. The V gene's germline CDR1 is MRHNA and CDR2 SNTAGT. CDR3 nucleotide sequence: TGTGCCAGCAGTGAGAAAGCTAATTCACCCCTCCACTTT. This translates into CASSEKANSPLHF.